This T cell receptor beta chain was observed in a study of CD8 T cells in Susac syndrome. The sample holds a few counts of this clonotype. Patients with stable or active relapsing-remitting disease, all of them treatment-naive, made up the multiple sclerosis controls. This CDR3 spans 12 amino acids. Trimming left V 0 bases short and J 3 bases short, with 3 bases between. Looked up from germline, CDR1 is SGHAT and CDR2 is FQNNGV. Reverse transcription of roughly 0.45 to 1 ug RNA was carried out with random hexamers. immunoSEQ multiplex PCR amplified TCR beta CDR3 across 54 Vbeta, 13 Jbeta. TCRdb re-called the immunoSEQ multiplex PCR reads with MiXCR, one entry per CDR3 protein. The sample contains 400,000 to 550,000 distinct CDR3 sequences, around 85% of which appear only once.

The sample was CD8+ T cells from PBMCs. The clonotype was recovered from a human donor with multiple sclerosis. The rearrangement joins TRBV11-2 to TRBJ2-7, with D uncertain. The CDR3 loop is CASSLEVYEQYF. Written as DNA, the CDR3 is TGTGCCAGCAGCTTAGAAGTCTACGAGCAGTACTTC.